These T cell receptor beta chains were read from a single sample in a study of blood T cell repertoires in COVID-19. Libraries were prepared by immunoSEQ multiplex PCR; TCRdb keeps only in-frame clonotypes and omits some of them. This sample carries around 190,000 clones, approximately 82% of them seen once, and the ten largest clones take roughly 13%. Sequences were obtained from peripheral blood. The receptors shown here come from a human donor in a cohort sampled during active COVID-19. Each CDR3 is given with its conserved first and last residue. D genes are given only for firm matches. Not all rows give a size; the values are once, few, many and, for expanded clones, a class.

D | J | size | V | DNA | CDR3
TRBD2 | TRBJ2-5 | NA | TRBV5-1 | TGCGCCAGCAGCCCCCAGCTTGGGACTAGCGGAAGAGAGACCCAGTACTTC | CASSPQLGTSGRETQYF
TRBD1 | TRBJ1-1 | NA | TRBV28 | TGTGCCAGCACCGAGACAGGGGGTGGCACTGAAGCTTTCTTT | CASTETGGGTEAFF
NA | TRBJ2-1 | NA | TRBV28 | TGTGCCAGCAGCGGCGGGACAGACACCTACAATGAGCAGTTCTTC | CASSGGTDTYNEQFF
NA | TRBJ1-2 | few | TRBV4-1 | TGCGCCAGCAGCAAGGCTCAAGGGGATAACTATGGCTACACCTTC | CASSKAQGDNYGYTF
NA | TRBJ1-2 | NA | TRBV27 | TGTGCCAGCAGTTTTCGGGAAGGCTATGGCTACACCTTC | CASSFREGYGYTF
TRBD1 | TRBJ1-3 | NA | TRBV28 | TGTGCCAGCGATACAGGGGGCTCTAGAAACACCATATATTTT | CASDTGGSRNTIYF
TRBD1 | TRBJ1-5 | few | TRBV6-5 | TGTGCCAGCAGTCGGGACAGGGGCACCGATCAGCCCCAGCATTTT | CASSRDRGTDQPQHF
TRBD2 | TRBJ2-7 | NA | TRBV19 | TGTGCCAGTAGTGTCGCCGGGACTAGCGGGACCTACGAGCAGTACTTC | CASSVAGTSGTYEQYF
TRBD2 | TRBJ2-3 | once | TRBV11-2 | TGTGCCAGCGGGCCCCGACTAGCGGGTACTAGCACAGATACGCAGTATTTT | CASGPRLAGTSTDTQYF
TRBD2 | TRBJ2-7 | NA | TRBV10-3 | TGTGCCATCAGTGAAACGGGATCGGGACTAGGGAGCTCCTACGAGCAGTACTTC | CAISETGSGLGSSYEQYF
TRBD2 | TRBJ2-5 | NA | TRBV4-2 | TGTGCCAGCAGTCGAGCCGGGACTAGCGGATCGCTGAAAGAGACCCAGTACTTC | CASSRAGTSGSLKETQYF
NA | TRBJ1-1 | NA | TRBV28 | TGTGCCAGCCGATCAGCAGGGGTTATGAACACTGAAGCTTTCTTT | CASRSAGVMNTEAFF
TRBD1 | TRBJ2-3 | NA | TRBV4-2 | TGTGCCAGCAGCCCGGCCCCGGGACAGGGACCAGAACTCCTTTCCACAGATACGCAGTATTTT | CASSPAPGQGPELLSTDTQYF
NA | TRBJ2-7 | NA | TRBV5-1 | TGCGCCAGCAGCGGTCAGGGTTACGAGCAGTACTTC | CASSGQGYEQYF
TRBD1 | TRBJ1-2 | once | TRBV28 | TGTGCCAGCAGTGTGGGACAGAGGAATGGCTACACCTTC | CASSVGQRNGYTF
TRBD1 | TRBJ1-5 | NA | TRBV28 | TGTGCCAGCCAACACTACAGGGGCCGGAATCAGCCCCAGCATTTT | CASQHYRGRNQPQHF
TRBD1 | TRBJ1-3 | NA | TRBV7-6 | TGTGCCAGCAGCTTAGGGTCCCCAGGGGGAACCCTCTCTGGAAACACCATATATTTT | CASSLGSPGGTLSGNTIYF
NA | TRBJ2-5 | NA | TRBV2 | TGTGCCAGCAGCTGGTTAAGCGGCCAAGAGACCCAGTACTTC | CASSWLSGQETQYF
TRBD1 | TRBJ2-7 | once | TRBV6-5 | TGTGCCAGCAGTTACGCAGGGGGCAAGTACGAGCAGTACTTC | CASSYAGGKYEQYF
NA | TRBJ2-7 | few | TRBV10-2 | TGCGCCAGCAACCAGGACGACAGACTCTACGAGCAGTACTTC | CASNQDDRLYEQYF
NA | TRBJ2-7 | NA | TRBV5-1 | TGCGCCAGCAGCTTGGCAACAGCTCCCTACGAGCAGTACTTC | CASSLATAPYEQYF
TRBD2 | TRBJ2-3 | once | TRBV7-6 | TGTGCCAGCAGCCATGGACTAGCGGGAGGGCCTACAGATACGCAGTATTTT | CASSHGLAGGPTDTQYF
TRBD1 | TRBJ1-4 | NA | TRBV7-6 | TGTGCCAGCAGCGGGACAGGGTATGAAAAACTGTTTTTT | CASSGTGYEKLFF
NA | TRBJ2-7 | once | TRBV5-4 | TGTGCCAGCAGCTTAGCACCCACTCACCCCGAGCAGTACTTC | CASSLAPTHPEQYF
TRBD2 | TRBJ2-1 | NA | TRBV5-1 | TGCGCCAGCAGCTTGTTTGGGTGGCAGGGAGGGAATGAGCAGTTCTTC | CASSLFGWQGGNEQFF
TRBD1 | TRBJ1-4 | NA | TRBV28 | TGTGCCAGCAGTTCCAGGGGGACCGTAGCAACTAATGAAAAACTGTTTTTT | CASSSRGTVATNEKLFF
NA | TRBJ2-6 | NA | TRBV6-5 | TGTGCCAGCAGTTACTCAGGGGGTCCTGGGGCCAACGTCCTGACTTTC | CASSYSGGPGANVLTF
TRBD1 | TRBJ1-2 | NA | TRBV24-1 | TGTGCCACCAGTGATCCGGGACAGGGAGGATCCTATGGCTACACCTTC | CATSDPGQGGSYGYTF